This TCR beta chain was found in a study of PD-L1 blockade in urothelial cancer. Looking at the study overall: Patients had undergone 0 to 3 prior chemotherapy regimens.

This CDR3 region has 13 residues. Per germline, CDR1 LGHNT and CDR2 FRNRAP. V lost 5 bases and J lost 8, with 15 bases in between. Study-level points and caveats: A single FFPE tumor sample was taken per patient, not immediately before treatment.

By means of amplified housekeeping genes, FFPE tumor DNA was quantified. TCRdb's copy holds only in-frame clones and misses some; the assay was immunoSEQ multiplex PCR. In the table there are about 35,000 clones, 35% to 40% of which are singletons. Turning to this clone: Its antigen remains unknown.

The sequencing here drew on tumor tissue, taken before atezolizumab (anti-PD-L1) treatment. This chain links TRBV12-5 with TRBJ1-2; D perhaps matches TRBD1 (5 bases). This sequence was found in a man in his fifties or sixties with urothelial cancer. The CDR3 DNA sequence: TGTGCTAGTGGTCTTGGACAAGGGGCGGGCTACACCTTC. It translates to CASGLGQGAGYTF.